Listed here are 20 T cell receptor beta chains from one sample, sequenced in a study of cytomegalovirus exposure and HLA in healthy donors. The PCR had 60 Vbeta and 13 Jbeta primers. Sequencing was performed with immunoSEQ multiplex PCR; in TCRdb, only in-frame clones are kept and a portion is missing. Of approximately 86,000 clones detected, about 70% appear once; the ten largest clones hold just over 8%. The sequencing input was PBMCs. Receptors originate from a man aged 60 to 75 in good health and CMV-seronegative.

This chain links TRBV5-6 with TRBJ2-5; the match to TRBD2 covers 11 bases. J lost 5 bases, V lost 4 bases, and 7 bases had no gene match. This CDR3 comprises 15 residues. Germline V gene sequence: CDR1 SGHDT, CDR2 YYEEEE. DNA of the CDR3: TGTGCCAGCAGCCCTAGCGGGAGGTTCGGGGAGACCCAGTACTTC. As protein: CASSPSGRFGETQYF.

The gene calls are TRBV5-6 and TRBJ1-1, with D possibly being TRBD1 (6 bases). The V gene's germline CDR1 is SGHDT and CDR2 YYEEEE. There are 15 residues in the CDR3. V shed 4 bases and J shed 2 bases, with 15 bases lying between them. DNA for the CDR3: TGTGCCAGCAGCCCAGGGGATGGGGGAAACACTGAAGCTTTCTTT. It specifies CASSPGDGGNTEAFF.

The chain is built from TRBV7-2 and TRBJ2-5; tentatively, D is TRBD1 (5 bases). Trimming removed 5 bases from V and 0 bases from J, with 10 bases in between. The CDR3 consists of 14 residues. Germline values: CDR1 SGHTA, CDR2 FQGNSA. CDR3 residues: CASSPGRDQETQYF. The CDR3 DNA reads TGTGCCAGCAGCCCCGGCAGGGACCAAGAGACCCAGTACTTC.

The chain employs TRBV4-1 and TRBJ2-7; 11 bases agree with TRBD2. V was clipped by 4 bases and J by 12 bases; unmatched bases: 8. There are 13 residues in the CDR3. Germline CDR1 and CDR2: MGHRA and YSYEKL. The CDR3 nucleotides read TGCGCCAGCAGCCCACAAGGACTAGCGGGCCGGTACTTC. Translating it yields CASSPQGLAGRYF.

The chain recombines TRBV19 with TRBJ1-4; D not resolved. Germline CDR1 is LNHDA and CDR2 is SQIVND (reference sequence). There are 14 residues in the CDR3. The germline V and J ends were trimmed by 10 bases and 8 bases, with 20 bases remaining between them. The CDR3 bases are TGTGCCACCAAACCCGACCCGGAGGAGGAAAAACTGTTTTTT. It translates to CATKPDPEEEKLFF.

CDR3 nucleotides: TGTGCCACCCTCTTAGAACCTAACTATGGCTACACCTTC. Its protein is CATLLEPNYGYTF. This chain uses TRBV7-9 with TRBJ1-2; no reliable D call. V was shortened by 10 bases and J by 0 bases, with 12 bases between the two germline ends. The CDR3 totals 13 residues. Per germline, CDR1 SEHNR and CDR2 FQNEAQ (reference sequence).

This clone was seen only once. The chain links TRBV27 to TRBJ1-4; 7 nucleotides match TRBD1. V lost 6 bases, J lost 8 bases, and 12 bases stayed unmatched. The CDR3 is 15 amino acids. Per the germline V gene, CDR1 is MNHEY and CDR2 is SMNVEV (reference sequence). CDR3 residues: CASSDQGGLGEKLFF. The DNA for the CDR3 is TGTGCCAGCAGCGATCAGGGGGGTCTCGGAGAAAAACTGTTTTTT.

This clone has only one observation. V and J are TRBV11-2 and TRBJ1-2, with D unclear. Per germline, CDR1 SGHAT and CDR2 FQNNGV. CDR3 size: 15 residues. V was trimmed by 1 base and J by 1 base, leaving 10 bases between them. The CDR3 is CASSLGSASNYGYTF. The CDR3 region has the DNA TGTGCCAGCAGCTTAGGAAGTGCTAGTAACTATGGCTACACCTTC.

This clone appeared a single time. This chain uses TRBV10-3 with TRBJ2-5; 13 bases fit TRBD2. With V trimmed by 3 bases and J by 3 bases, 4 bases remained unmatched. The CDR3 is made up of 16 amino acids. From germline, CDR1 is ENHRY and CDR2 SYGVKD. The CDR3 nucleotides read TGTGCCATCAGTGATTGGGGGACTAGCGGGGAAGAGACCCAGTACTTC. Amino acids: CAISDWGTSGEETQYF.

This clone was seen a single time. The rearrangement links TRBV19 to TRBJ2-7, with 9 bases identical to TRBD1. The CDR3 totals 16 residues. Germline V gives CDR1 LNHDA, CDR2 SQIVND (reference sequence). The V and J ends lost 5 bases and 2 bases, in that order; junction bases with no gene match: 10. For the CDR3, the DNA is TGTGCCAGTAGTTCACTCCGAGGGACAGGGACCTACGAGCAGTACTTC. Residues: CASSSLRGTGTYEQYF.

This clone was detected only a few times. DNA for the CDR3: TGTGCCAGCAGCACTCTAGCGGGAGGATTAGAGCAGTACTTC. Translation: CASSTLAGGLEQYF. The V call is TRBV7-2, the J call TRBJ2-7; 11 bases line up with TRBD2. V trimming: 5 bases; J trimming: 7 bases; junction bases outside the gene matches: 7. Germline CDR1 reads SGHTA; CDR2 reads FQGNSA. The CDR3 is 14 residues long.

CDR3 loop: CSVRDRVGSDTQYF. The CDR3 nucleotides are TGCAGCGTCAGGGACAGGGTAGGATCAGATACGCAGTATTTT. The chain recombines TRBV29-1 with TRBJ2-3, with 9 bases that match TRBD1. The germline CDR1 and CDR2 sequences are SQVTM and ANQGSEA. V was clipped by 6 bases and J by 4 bases; unmatched bases: 8. The CDR3 is 14 residues long.

The chain has TRBV5-1 and TRBJ1-4; TRBD1 aligns across 8 bases. Germline V gene lookup returns CDR1 SGHRS and CDR2 YFSETQ. Trimming took 7 bases from V and 5 from J; bases not matched to a gene: 7. The CDR3 sequence is 14 residues long. The CDR3 reads CASSSGTGNEKLFF. The DNA for the CDR3 is TGCGCCAGCTCCTCCGGGACAGGCAATGAAAAACTGTTTTTT.

This chain uses TRBV13 with TRBJ2-1, with 13 bases fitting TRBD2. Germline V gene lookup returns CDR1 PRHDT and CDR2 FYEKMQ (reference sequence). There are 17 residues in the CDR3. V was clipped by 7 bases and J by 6 bases; unmatched bases: 12. The CDR3 here is CASTPVGLAGDANEQFF. CDR3 in DNA: TGTGCCAGCACCCCTGTTGGACTAGCGGGAGACGCCAATGAGCAGTTCTTC.

This chain links TRBV27 with TRBJ1-4; weak D call: TRBD1 (5 bases). The CDR3 sequence is 15 residues long. The V gene lost 3 bases and the J gene lost 10 bases, with 18 bases spanning the gap. CDR1 and CDR2 from the germline V gene are MNHEY and SMNVEV (reference sequence). The CDR3 spells CASSFTPKAGGKLFF. The CDR3 DNA follows: TGTGCCAGCAGTTTCACTCCGAAGGCCGGGGGAAAACTGTTTTTT.

This clone was counted a single time. V and J are TRBV7-8 and TRBJ2-5; 7 nucleotides agree with TRBD1. The closer fit of TRBJ2-7 to the DNA end suggests the J call may be wrong. Per the germline V gene, CDR1 is SGHVS and CDR2 is FQNEAQ. The CDR3 loop spans 14 amino acids. The CDR3 region has the DNA TGTGCCTCCACGGCCGGGACAGCCGACTACGAGCAGTACTTC. Protein: CASTAGTADYEQYF.

The chain uses TRBV5-1 and TRBJ2-1, with 10 bases matching TRBD2. CDR1 SGHRS and CDR2 YFSETQ come from the germline V gene. This CDR3 comprises 16 residues. V shed 2 bases and J 7 bases; nucleotides not matched to a gene: 9. The CDR3 DNA sequence: TGCGCCAGCAGCTTCGTACAGCGGGAGGGGGGAAATGAGCAGTTCTTC. Its protein product is CASSFVQREGGNEQFF. Full variable domain (missing parts from reference TRBV5-1 and TRBJ2-1): KAGVTQTPRYLIKTRGQQVTLSCSPISGHRSVSWYQQTPGQGLQFLFEYFSETQRNKGNFPGRFSGRQFSNSRSEMNVSTLELGDSALYLCASSFVQREGGNEQFFGPGTRLTVL.

CDR3 amino acids: CAWSSRFSGGDTYEQYF. CDR3 in DNA: TGTGCCTGGAGTTCCCGATTTAGCGGGGGGGACACCTACGAGCAGTACTTC. This chain joins TRBV30 and TRBJ2-7; 11 bases align to TRBD2. With 2 bases clipped from V and 2 bases from J, the junction kept 11 bases outside the gene matches. Germline CDR1 reads GTSNPN; CDR2 reads SVGIG (reference sequence). The CDR3 has 17 residues.

The CDR3 DNA reads TGTGCCAGCAGCCGACAGGGGTACTTCCAAGAGACCCAGTACTTC. Translating it yields CASSRQGYFQETQYF. The chain uses TRBV7-8 and TRBJ2-5; 8 bases align to TRBD1. This CDR3 comprises 15 residues. Germline CDR1 SGHVS, CDR2 FQNEAQ. The J segment lost 1 base and the V segment lost 5 bases, leaving 6 bases of the junction unmatched.

The chain uses TRBV5-1 and TRBJ1-2; the D is unclear. Trimming took off 1 base at V and 6 bases at J, with 16 bases between the two ends. Per germline, CDR1 SGHRS and CDR2 YFSETQ. This CDR3 region has 15 residues. The CDR3 DNA sequence: TGCGCCAGCAGCTTGATATCGGAGGGCCTCGATGGCTACACCTTC. This codes for CASSLISEGLDGYTF.